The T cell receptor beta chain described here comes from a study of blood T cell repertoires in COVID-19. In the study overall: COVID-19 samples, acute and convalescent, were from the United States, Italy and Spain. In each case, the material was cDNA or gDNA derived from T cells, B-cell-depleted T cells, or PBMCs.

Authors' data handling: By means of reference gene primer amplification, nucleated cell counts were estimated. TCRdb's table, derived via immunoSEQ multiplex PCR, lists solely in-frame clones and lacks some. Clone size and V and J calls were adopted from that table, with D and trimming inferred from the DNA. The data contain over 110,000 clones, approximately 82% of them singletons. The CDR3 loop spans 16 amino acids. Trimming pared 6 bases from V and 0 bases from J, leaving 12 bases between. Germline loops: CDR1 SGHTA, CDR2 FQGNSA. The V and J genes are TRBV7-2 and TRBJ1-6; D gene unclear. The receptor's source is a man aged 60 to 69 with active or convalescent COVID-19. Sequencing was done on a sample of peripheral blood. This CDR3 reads CASSPTRGSYNSPLHF. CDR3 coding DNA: TGTGCCAGCAGTCCGACGCGAGGCTCCTATAATTCACCCCTCCACTTT.